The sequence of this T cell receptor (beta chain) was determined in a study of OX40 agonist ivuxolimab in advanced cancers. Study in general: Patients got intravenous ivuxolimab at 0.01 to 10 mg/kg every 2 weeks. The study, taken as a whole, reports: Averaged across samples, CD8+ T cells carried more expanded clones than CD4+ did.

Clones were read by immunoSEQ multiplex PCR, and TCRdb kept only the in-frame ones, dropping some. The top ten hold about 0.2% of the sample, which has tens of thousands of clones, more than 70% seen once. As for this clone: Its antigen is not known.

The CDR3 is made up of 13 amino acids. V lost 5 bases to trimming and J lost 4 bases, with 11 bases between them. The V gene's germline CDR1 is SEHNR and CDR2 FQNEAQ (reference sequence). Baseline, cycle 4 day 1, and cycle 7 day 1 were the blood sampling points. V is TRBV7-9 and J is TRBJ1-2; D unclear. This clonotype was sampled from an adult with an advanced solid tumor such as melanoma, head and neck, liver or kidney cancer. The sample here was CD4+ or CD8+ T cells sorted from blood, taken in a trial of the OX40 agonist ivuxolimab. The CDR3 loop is CASSPSLAYGYTF. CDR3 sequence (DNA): TGTGCCAGCAGCCCAAGCCTTGCCTATGGCTACACCTTC.